Listed here is a single TCR beta chain. These data are taken from a study of blood T cell repertoires in COVID-19. Germline V gene lookup returns CDR1 MGHRA and CDR2 YSYEKL. This CDR3 region has 14 residues. V was shortened by 4 bases and J by 4 bases, with 13 bases between the two germline ends. The method was immunoSEQ multiplex PCR; TCRdb's version includes in-frame clones alone and lacks a portion of them. This table has roughly 200,000 clones, approximately 88% appearing once. V is TRBV4-1 and J is TRBJ1-2, with a possible D match to TRBD1 (5 bases). Sample: peripheral blood. The TCR originated in a woman aged 40 to 50 with COVID-19, enrolled during active disease. The CDR3 protein is CASSPGGTIYGYTF. CDR3 bases: TGCGCCAGCAGCCCGGGGGGGACGATCTATGGCTACACCTTC.